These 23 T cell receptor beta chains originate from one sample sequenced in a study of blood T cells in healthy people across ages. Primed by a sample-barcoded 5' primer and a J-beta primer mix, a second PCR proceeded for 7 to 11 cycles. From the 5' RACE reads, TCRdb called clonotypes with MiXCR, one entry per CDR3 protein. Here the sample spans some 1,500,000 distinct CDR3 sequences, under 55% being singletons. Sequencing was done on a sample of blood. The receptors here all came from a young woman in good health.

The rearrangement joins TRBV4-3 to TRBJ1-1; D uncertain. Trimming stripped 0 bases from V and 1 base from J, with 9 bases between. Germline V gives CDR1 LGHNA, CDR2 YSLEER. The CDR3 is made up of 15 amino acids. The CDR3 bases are TGCGCCAGCAGCCAAGATTTGAACAGGAACACTGAAGCTTTCTTT. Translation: CASSQDLNRNTEAFF.

The CDR3 reads CSLGEPTNEKLFF. DNA for the CDR3: TGCAGCCTAGGGGAGCCAACTAATGAAAAACTGTTTTTT. This chain links TRBV20-1 with TRBJ1-4; TRBD1 is a possible D gene (5 bases). This CDR3 spans 13 amino acids. The germline V gene encodes CDR1 DFQATT and CDR2 SNEGSKA (reference sequence).

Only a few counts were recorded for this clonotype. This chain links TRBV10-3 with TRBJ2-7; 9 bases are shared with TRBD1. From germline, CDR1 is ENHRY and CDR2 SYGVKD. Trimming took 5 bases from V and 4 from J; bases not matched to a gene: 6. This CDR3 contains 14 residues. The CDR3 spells CAISRLDRGYEQYF. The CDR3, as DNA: TGTGCCATCAGTAGACTCGACAGGGGGTACGAGCAGTACTTC.

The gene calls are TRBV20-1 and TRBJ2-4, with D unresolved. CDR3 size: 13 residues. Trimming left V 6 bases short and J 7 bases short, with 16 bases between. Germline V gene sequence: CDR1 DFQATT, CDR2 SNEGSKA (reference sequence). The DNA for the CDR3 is TGCAGTGCGGATACCCGAGTGGGGAACATTCAGTACTTC. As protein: CSADTRVGNIQYF.

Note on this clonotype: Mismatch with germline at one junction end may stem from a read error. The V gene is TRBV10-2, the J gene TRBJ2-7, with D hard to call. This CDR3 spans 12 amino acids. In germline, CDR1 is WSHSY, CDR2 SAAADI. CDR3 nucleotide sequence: TGCACCAGCTCTGGTCAGAACTACGAGCAGTACTTC. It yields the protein CTSSGQNYEQYF.

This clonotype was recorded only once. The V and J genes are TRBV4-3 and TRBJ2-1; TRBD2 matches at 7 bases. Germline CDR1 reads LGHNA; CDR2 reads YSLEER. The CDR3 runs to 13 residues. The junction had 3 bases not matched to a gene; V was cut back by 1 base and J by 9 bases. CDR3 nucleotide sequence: TGCGCCAGCAGCCAAGGGCGGGAGTCTGAGCAGTTCTTC. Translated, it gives CASSQGRESEQFF.

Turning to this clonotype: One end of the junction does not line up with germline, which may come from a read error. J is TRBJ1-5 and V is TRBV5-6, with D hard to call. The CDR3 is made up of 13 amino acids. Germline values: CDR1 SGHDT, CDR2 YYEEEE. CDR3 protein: CASSLNLNRPQHF. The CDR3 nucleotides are TGTGCCAGCAGCTTAAATCTGAATCGGCCCCAGCATTTT.

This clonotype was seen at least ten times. This CDR3 is CSVRFPLHNEQFF. For the CDR3, the DNA is TGCAGCGTTCGATTTCCCCTCCACAATGAGCAGTTCTTC. The V gene is TRBV29-1, the J gene TRBJ2-1; D gene uncertain. CDR1 is SQVTM and CDR2 is ANQGSEA in the germline V gene. Trimming took 5 bases from V and 5 from J, leaving 13 bases between them. The CDR3 loop spans 13 amino acids.

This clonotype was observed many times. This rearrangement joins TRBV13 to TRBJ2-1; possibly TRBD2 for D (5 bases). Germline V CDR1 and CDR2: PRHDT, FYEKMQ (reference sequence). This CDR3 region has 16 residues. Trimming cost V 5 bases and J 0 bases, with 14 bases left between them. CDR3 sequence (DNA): TGTGCCAGCAGCAAGATTGCTGGGAGCTCCTACAATGAGCAGTTCTTC. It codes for CASSKIAGSSYNEQFF.

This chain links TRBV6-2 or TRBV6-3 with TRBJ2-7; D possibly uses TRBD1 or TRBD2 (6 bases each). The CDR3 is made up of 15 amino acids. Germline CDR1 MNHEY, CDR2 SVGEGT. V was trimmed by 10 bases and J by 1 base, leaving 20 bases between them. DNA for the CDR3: TGTGCCACGGGAGCCACAGGGATCGCGTCCTACGAGCAGTACTTC. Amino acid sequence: CATGATGIASYEQYF.

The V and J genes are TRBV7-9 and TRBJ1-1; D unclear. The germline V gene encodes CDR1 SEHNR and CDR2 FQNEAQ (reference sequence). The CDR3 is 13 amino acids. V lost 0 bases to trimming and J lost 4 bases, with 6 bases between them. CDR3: CASSLAPSTEAFF. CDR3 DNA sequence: TGTGCCAGCAGCTTAGCCCCAAGCACTGAAGCTTTCTTT.

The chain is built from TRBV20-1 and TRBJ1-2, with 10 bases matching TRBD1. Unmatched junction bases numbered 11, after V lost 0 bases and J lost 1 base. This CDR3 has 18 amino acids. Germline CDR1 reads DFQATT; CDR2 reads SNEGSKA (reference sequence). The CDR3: CSARDGDRGRQNNYGYTF. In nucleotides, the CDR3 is TGCAGTGCTAGAGATGGGGACAGGGGACGACAAAATAACTATGGCTACACCTTC.

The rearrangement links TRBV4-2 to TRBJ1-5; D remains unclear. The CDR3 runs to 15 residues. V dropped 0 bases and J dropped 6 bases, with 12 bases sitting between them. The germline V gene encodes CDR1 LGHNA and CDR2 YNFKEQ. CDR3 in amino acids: CASSQERIGGQPQHF. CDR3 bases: TGTGCCAGCAGCCAAGAACGGATTGGTGGTCAGCCCCAGCATTTT.

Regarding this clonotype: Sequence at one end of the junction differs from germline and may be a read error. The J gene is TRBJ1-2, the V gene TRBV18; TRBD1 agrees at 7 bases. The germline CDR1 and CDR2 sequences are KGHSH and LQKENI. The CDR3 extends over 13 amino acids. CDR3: CASSPGTVDGYTF. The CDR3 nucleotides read TGTGCCAGCTCACCCGGGACAGTCGATGGCTACACCTTT.

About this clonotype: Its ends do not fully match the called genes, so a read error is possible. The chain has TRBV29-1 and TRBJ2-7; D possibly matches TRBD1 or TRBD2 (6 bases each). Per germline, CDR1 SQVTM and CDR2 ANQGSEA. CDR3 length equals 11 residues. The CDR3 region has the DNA TGCGGCGTTCCCGAGGGGGGCGAGCAGTACTTC. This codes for CGVPEGGEQYF.

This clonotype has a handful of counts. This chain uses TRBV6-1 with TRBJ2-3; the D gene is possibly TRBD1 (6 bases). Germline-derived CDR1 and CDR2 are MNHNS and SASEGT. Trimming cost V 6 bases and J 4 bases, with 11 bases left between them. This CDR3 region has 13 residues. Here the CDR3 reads CASSTGMADTQYF. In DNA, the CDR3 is TGTGCCAGCAGCACAGGGATGGCAGATACGCAGTATTTT.

The CDR3 loop is CSARPNSGDREDTQYF. The CDR3 DNA is TGCAGTGCTAGACCCAATAGCGGGGATCGTGAAGATACGCAGTATTTT. The genes are TRBV20-1 and TRBJ2-3, with 8 bases aligning to TRBD2. The trim removed 2 bases at V and 5 bases at J, leaving 12 bases unmatched. The CDR3 loop spans 16 amino acids. CDR1 and CDR2 (germline): DFQATT, SNEGSKA (reference sequence).

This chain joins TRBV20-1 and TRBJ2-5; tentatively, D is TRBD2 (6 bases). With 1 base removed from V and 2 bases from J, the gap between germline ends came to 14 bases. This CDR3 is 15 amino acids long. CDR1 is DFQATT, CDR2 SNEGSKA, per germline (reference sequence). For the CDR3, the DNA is TGCAGTGCTAGAGCCCGCCCTCTAGCGCAAGAGACCCAGTACTTC. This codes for CSARARPLAQETQYF.

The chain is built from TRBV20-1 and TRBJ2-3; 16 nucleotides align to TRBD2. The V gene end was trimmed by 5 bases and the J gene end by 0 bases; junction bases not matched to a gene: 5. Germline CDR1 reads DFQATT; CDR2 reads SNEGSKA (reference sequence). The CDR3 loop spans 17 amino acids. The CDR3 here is CSAWGTSGRASTDTQYF. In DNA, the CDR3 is TGCAGTGCTTGGGGGACTAGCGGGAGGGCTAGCACAGATACGCAGTATTTT.

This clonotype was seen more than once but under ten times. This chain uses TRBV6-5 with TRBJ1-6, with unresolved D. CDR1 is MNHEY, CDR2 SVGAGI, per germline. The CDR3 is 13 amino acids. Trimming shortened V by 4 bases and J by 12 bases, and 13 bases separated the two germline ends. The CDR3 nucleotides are TGTGCCAGCAGTTCTACAACTGCCGGACCCCTCCACTTT. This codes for CASSSTTAGPLHF.

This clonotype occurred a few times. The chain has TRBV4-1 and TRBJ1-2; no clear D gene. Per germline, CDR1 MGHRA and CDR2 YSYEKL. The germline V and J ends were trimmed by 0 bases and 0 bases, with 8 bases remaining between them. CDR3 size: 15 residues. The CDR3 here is CASSQERATNYGYTF. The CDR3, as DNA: TGCGCCAGCAGCCAAGAACGGGCAACTAACTATGGCTACACCTTC.

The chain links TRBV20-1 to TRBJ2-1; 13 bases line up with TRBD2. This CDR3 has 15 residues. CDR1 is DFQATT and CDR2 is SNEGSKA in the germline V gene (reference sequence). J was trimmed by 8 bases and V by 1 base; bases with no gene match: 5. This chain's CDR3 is CSARVTSGGAYEQFF. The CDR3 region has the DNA TGCAGTGCTAGAGTCACTAGCGGGGGGGCGTATGAGCAGTTCTTC.

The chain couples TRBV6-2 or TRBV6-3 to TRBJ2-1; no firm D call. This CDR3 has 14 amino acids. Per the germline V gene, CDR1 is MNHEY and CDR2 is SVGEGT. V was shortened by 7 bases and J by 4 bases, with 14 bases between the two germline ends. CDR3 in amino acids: CASTVILSYNEQFF. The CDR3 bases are TGTGCCAGCACCGTAATACTGTCGTACAATGAGCAGTTCTTC.